These 9 T cell receptor beta chains were all obtained from the same sample, sequenced in a study of naive and memory T cell subsets. The beta constant-region primer was an equimolar mix of two oligonucleotides covering TRBC1 and TRBC2. TCRdb re-derived calls from the UMI-ligation and nested PCR reads in MiXCR, one entry per CDR3 protein. The sample includes 37,000 or so distinct CDR3 sequences, less than 15% of them seen just once. Sequencing was done on a sample of effector memory CD4+ T cells from blood. Subset here: effector memory, CD45RA- CD27-. These receptor sequences come from a human donor in good health.

This clonotype was detected ten times or more. The chain has TRBV7-9 and TRBJ2-2; weak D call: TRBD1 (5 bases). The CDR3 consists of 14 residues. In germline, CDR1 is SEHNR, CDR2 FQNEAQ (reference sequence). V shed 3 bases and J shed 5 bases, with 10 bases lying between them. This CDR3 reads CASSFDSTTGELFF. CDR3 nucleotides: TGTGCCAGCAGCTTCGACAGCACTACCGGGGAGCTGTTTTTT.

There are a few counts of this clonotype. The CDR3 is CASSLSHQREGLLNEQFF. The CDR3 region has the DNA TGTGCCAGCAGCTTAAGTCATCAGCGGGAGGGCCTCTTGAATGAGCAGTTCTTC. The chain has TRBV13 and TRBJ2-1; 10 positions agree with TRBD2. The length of the CDR3 is 18 residues. Germline lookup yields CDR1 PRHDT and CDR2 FYEKMQ (reference sequence). The junction had 14 bases not matched to a gene; V was cut back by 2 bases and J by 7 bases.

This CDR3 is CATSDQAGRSYNEQFF. CDR3 bases: TGTGCCACCAGTGATCAAGCGGGACGCTCCTACAATGAGCAGTTCTTC. This chain connects TRBV24-1 to TRBJ2-1; 7 nucleotides align to TRBD2. The CDR3 covers 16 residues. J lost 0 bases, V lost 3 bases, and 4 bases had no gene match. Germline V gene data show CDR1 as KGHDR and CDR2 as SFDVKD.

CDR3 DNA: TGTGCCAGCAGTGTGGGCCGGGACCGATGGAGCAATCAGCCCCAGCATTTT. Its translation: CASSVGRDRWSNQPQHF. The chain joins TRBV6-1 to TRBJ1-5; weak D call: TRBD1 (5 bases). With 4 bases removed from V and 1 base from J, the gap between germline ends came to 17 bases. CDR1 MNHNS and CDR2 SASEGT come from the germline V gene. CDR3 length: 17 residues.

By its share, this clonotype is medium-sized. CDR3 in amino acids: CASSGMSYNEQFF. For the CDR3, the DNA is TGTGCCAGCAGTGGTATGTCCTACAATGAGCAGTTCTTC. The V call is TRBV28, the J call TRBJ2-1; D gene ambiguous. Trimming shortened V by 5 bases and J by 1 base, and 6 bases separated the two germline ends. Germline V CDR1 and CDR2: MDHEN, SYDVKM. This CDR3 spans 13 amino acids.

This clonotype was recorded at least ten times. The V call is TRBV12-3 or TRBV12-4, the J call TRBJ2-7; no reliable D call. Trimming took 4 bases from V and 3 from J, leaving 10 bases between them. The CDR3 contains 13 residues. CDR3 in amino acids: CASSWQSIYEQYF. In DNA, the CDR3 is TGTGCCAGCAGTTGGCAGTCGATCTACGAGCAGTACTTC.

The V gene is TRBV9, the J gene TRBJ2-7; D could derive from TRBD1 or TRBD2 (5 bases each). CDR1 is SGDLS, CDR2 YYNGEE, per germline. Trimming stripped 3 bases from V and 0 bases from J, with 13 bases between. The CDR3 is made up of 15 amino acids. The DNA of the CDR3 is TGTGCCAGCAGCGCCCGGGACGGTCCCTCCTACGAGCAGTACTTC. Protein sequence: CASSARDGPSYEQYF.

This sequence joins TRBV28 and TRBJ1-2, with 9 positions matching TRBD1. V lost 6 bases, J lost 7 bases, and 9 bases stayed unmatched. Germline-derived CDR1 and CDR2 are MDHEN and SYDVKM. This CDR3 is 14 amino acids long. The chain's CDR3 is CASSPGQGSGGYTF. The CDR3 DNA reads TGTGCCAGCAGCCCCGGACAGGGGAGTGGTGGCTACACCTTC.

This clonotype showed up just a few times. The chain has TRBV12-3 or TRBV12-4 and TRBJ1-1; TRBD1 matches 9 bases. Trimming at V came to 5 bases and at J to 5 bases, leaving 6 bases not matched to a gene. This CDR3 contains 14 residues. CDR3 protein: CASSGQGMGTEAFF. The CDR3 nucleotides are TGTGCCAGCAGTGGACAGGGGATGGGGACTGAAGCTTTCTTT.